A single sample gave rise to the 9 T cell receptor beta chains below, sequenced in a study of T cells in localized non-small cell lung cancer. Repertoires were generated with immunoSEQ multiplex PCR, while TCRdb's copy carries only in-frame clones and drops some. The sample carries around 100,000 clones, roughly 87% recorded once. Sequences were derived from peripheral blood, sampled before any cancer treatment. These receptors all come from a man aged 40 to 70 with stage I squamous cell lung carcinoma.

This chain uses TRBV2 with TRBJ2-7, with D perhaps TRBD1 (6 bases). The V end lost 7 bases, the J end lost 0 bases, and 7 bases lay between the germline ends. The germline CDR1 and CDR2 sequences are SNHLY and FYNNEI. CDR3 size: 12 residues. The CDR3 reads CASKGDSYEQYF. The CDR3 DNA reads as TGTGCCAGCAAGGGGGACTCCTACGAGCAGTACTTC.

This clone has only a few counts. The chain couples TRBV7-9 to TRBJ2-2, with 9 nucleotides matching TRBD2. This CDR3 region has 16 residues. Germline CDR1 and CDR2: SEHNR and FQNEAQ (reference sequence). Germline trimming cut 3 bases from V and 4 bases from J; bases unmatched to any gene: 6. CDR3 residues: CASSFMTSGVTGELFF. CDR3 coding DNA: TGTGCCAGCAGCTTTATGACTAGCGGCGTCACCGGGGAGCTGTTTTTT.

The chain combines TRBV5-1 with TRBJ2-1; 11 positions match TRBD1. V shed 6 bases, J shed 7 bases, and the junction held 9 bases outside the gene matches. The CDR3 runs to 15 residues. Per germline, CDR1 SGHRS and CDR2 YFSETQ. CDR3 amino acids: CASMTGTGGWNEQFF. CDR3 in DNA: TGCGCCAGCATGACCGGGACAGGGGGTTGGAATGAGCAGTTCTTC.

The chain couples TRBV19 to TRBJ2-3; D may be TRBD1 (6 bases). Germline values: CDR1 LNHDA, CDR2 SQIVND (reference sequence). Trimming pared 4 bases from V and 5 bases from J, leaving 13 bases between. The CDR3 has 14 residues. CDR3 residues: CASSRTARGDTQYF. The CDR3 region has the DNA TGTGCCAGTAGTAGGACAGCCCGGGGAGATACGCAGTATTTT.

The chain uses TRBV4-1 and TRBJ2-2, with D possibly being TRBD1 (6 bases). The CDR3 totals 17 residues. Germline CDR1 reads MGHRA; CDR2 reads YSYEKL. The V gene lost 1 base and the J gene lost 2 bases, with 14 bases spanning the gap. The CDR3 is CASSQVKQGVNTGELFF. The DNA for the CDR3 is TGCGCCAGCAGCCAAGTGAAACAGGGCGTAAACACCGGGGAGCTGTTTTTT.

DNA of the CDR3: TGTGCTTGCAGGGGAAGGGGTACTGAAGCTTTCTTT. Encoded protein: CACRGRGTEAFF. This rearrangement joins TRBV6-5 to TRBJ1-1; weak D call: TRBD1 (6 bases). The CDR3 covers 12 residues. The germline V gene has CDR1 MNHEY and CDR2 SVGAGI.

This chain links TRBV9 with TRBJ1-3; D call uncertain. Per the germline V gene, CDR1 is SGDLS and CDR2 is YYNGEE. Trimming took 1 base from V and 2 from J, leaving 10 bases between them. The CDR3 sequence is 15 residues long. CDR3: CASSVSPKPGNTIYF. The CDR3 DNA sequence: TGTGCCAGCAGCGTAAGCCCTAAACCTGGAAACACCATATATTTT.

The chain has TRBV18 and TRBJ2-7; D ambiguous. Germline lookup yields CDR1 KGHSH and CDR2 LQKENI. The CDR3 has 13 amino acids. The V and J ends lost 1 base and 4 bases respectively, with 8 bases between them. In DNA form, the CDR3 reads TGTGCCAGCTCACCACAAGCAGGTTACGAGCAGTACTTC. It codes for CASSPQAGYEQYF.

The gene calls are TRBV6-5 and TRBJ2-7; the D is unclear. This CDR3 spans 12 amino acids. The V gene lost 5 bases and the J gene lost 7 bases, with 12 bases spanning the gap. From germline, CDR1 is MNHEY and CDR2 SVGAGI. This CDR3 is CASSPHREEQYF. The CDR3 DNA is TGTGCCAGCAGTCCCCACAGAGAGGAGCAGTACTTC.